Described below is a single T cell receptor (beta chain) sequence and its context. Seattle-derived patients entered the study during active infection and were followed longitudinally. This sample is drawn from a study of blood T cell repertoires in COVID-19. This CDR3 has 16 amino acids. The germline CDR1 and CDR2 sequences are SGHRS and YFSETQ. Trimming took 2 bases from V and 9 from J, leaving 21 bases between them. In the source study's methods: By means of reference gene primer amplification, nucleated cell counts were estimated. Assay: immunoSEQ multiplex PCR; the TCRdb copy retains only in-frame clones and omits some. V, J and clone size are those of that table, while D and trimming were read from the DNA. The sample includes around 90,000 clones, 85% to 90% of them seen just once.

The sequenced sample consisted of peripheral blood. The rearrangement joins TRBV5-1 to TRBJ2-1, with D maybe TRBD1 (5 bases). This receptor was taken from a man aged 50 to 59 with COVID-19, enrolled during active disease. CDR3 amino acids: CASSFLQDPGWSEQFF. The CDR3 DNA follows: TGCGCCAGCAGCTTCCTACAGGACCCGGGCTGGAGTGAGCAGTTCTTC.